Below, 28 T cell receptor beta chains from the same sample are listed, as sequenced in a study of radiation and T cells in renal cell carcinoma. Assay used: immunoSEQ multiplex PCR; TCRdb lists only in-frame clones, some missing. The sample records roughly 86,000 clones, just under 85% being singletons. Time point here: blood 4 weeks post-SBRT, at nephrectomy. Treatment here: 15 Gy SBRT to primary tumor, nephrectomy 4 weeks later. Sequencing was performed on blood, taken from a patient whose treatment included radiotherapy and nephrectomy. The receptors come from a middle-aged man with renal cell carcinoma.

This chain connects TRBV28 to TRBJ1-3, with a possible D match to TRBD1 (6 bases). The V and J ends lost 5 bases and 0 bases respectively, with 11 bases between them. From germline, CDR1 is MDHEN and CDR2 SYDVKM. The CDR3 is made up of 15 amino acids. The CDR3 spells CASSDTGNSGNTIYF. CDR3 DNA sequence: TGTGCCAGCAGTGATACAGGGAACTCTGGAAACACCATATATTTT.

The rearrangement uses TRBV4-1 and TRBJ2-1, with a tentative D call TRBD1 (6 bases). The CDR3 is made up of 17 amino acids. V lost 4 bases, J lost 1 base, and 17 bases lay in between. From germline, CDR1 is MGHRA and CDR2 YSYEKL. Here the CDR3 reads CASSPFRRTDSYNEQFF. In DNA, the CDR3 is TGCGCCAGCAGCCCTTTCCGTAGGACAGATTCCTACAATGAGCAGTTCTTC.

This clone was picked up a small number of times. The CDR3 spells CASRQGGTGELFF. Written as DNA, the CDR3 is TGTGCCAGCAGACAGGGGGGGACCGGGGAGCTGTTTTTT. This chain links TRBV2 with TRBJ2-2; possibly TRBD1 for D (8 bases). Trimming removed 6 bases from V and 5 bases from J, with 10 bases in between. The CDR3 is made up of 13 amino acids. Germline V gene sequence: CDR1 SNHLY, CDR2 FYNNEI.

The CDR3 loop is CASSPYRAGGATNEKLFF. In DNA, the CDR3 is TGTGCCAGCTCACCTTACCGGGCAGGGGGCGCAACTAATGAAAAACTGTTTTTT. V usage is TRBV18 and J usage is TRBJ1-4, with 8 bases aligning to TRBD1. The V gene's germline CDR1 is KGHSH and CDR2 LQKENI. Trimming cost V 3 bases and J 0 bases; bases outside gene matches: 9. This CDR3 has 18 amino acids.

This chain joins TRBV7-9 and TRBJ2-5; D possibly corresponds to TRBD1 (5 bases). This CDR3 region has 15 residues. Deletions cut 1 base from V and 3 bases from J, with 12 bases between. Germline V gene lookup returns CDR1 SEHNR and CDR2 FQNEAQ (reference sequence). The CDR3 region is CASSLVGAREETQYF. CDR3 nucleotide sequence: TGTGCCAGCAGCTTAGTAGGAGCCAGGGAAGAGACCCAGTACTTC.

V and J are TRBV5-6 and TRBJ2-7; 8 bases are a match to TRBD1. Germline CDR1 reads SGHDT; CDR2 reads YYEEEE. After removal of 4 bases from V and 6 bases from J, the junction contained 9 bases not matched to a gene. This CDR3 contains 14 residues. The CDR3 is CASSRTGTGREQYF. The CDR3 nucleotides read TGTGCCAGCAGCCGGACAGGGACCGGTCGCGAGCAGTACTTC.

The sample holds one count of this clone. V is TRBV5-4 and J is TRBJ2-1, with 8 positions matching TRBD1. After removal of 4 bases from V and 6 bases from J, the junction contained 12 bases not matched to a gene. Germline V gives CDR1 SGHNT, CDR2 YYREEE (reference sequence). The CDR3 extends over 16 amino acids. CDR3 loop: CASSPGTGGFGNEQFF. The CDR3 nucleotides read TGTGCCAGCAGCCCTGGAACAGGGGGTTTTGGCAATGAGCAGTTCTTC.

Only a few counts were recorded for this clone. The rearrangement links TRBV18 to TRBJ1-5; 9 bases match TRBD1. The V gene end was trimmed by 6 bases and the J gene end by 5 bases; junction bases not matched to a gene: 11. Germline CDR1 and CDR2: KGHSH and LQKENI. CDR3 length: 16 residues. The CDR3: CASSSGDRELDQPQHF. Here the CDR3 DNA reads TGTGCCAGCTCGTCGGGGGACAGGGAGCTTGATCAGCCCCAGCATTTT. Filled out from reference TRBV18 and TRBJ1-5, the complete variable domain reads NAGVMQNPRHLVRRRGQEARLRCSPMKGHSHVYWYRQLPEEGLKFMVYLQKENIIDESGMPKERFSAEFPKEGPSILRIQQVVRGDSAAYFCASSSGDRELDQPQHFGDGTRLSIL.

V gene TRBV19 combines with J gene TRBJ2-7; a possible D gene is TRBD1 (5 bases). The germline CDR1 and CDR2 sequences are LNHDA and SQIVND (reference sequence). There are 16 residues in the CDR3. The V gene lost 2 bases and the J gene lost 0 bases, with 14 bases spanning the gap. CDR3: CASSIRGWADSYEQYF. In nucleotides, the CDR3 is TGTGCCAGTAGTATAAGGGGATGGGCGGACTCCTACGAGCAGTACTTC.

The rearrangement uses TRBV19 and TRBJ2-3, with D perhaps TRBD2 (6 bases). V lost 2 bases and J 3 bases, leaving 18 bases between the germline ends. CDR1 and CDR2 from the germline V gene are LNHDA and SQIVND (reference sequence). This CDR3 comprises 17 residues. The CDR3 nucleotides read TGTGCCAGTAGTATATATGGGACCGGAGGGTTTACAGATACGCAGTATTTT. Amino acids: CASSIYGTGGFTDTQYF.

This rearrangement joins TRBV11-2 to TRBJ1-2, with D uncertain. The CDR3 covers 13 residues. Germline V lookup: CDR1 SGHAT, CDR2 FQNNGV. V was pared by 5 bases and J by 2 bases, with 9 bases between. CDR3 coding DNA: TGTGCCAGCAGCAACCCCAGCAACTATGGCTACACCTTC. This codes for CASSNPSNYGYTF.

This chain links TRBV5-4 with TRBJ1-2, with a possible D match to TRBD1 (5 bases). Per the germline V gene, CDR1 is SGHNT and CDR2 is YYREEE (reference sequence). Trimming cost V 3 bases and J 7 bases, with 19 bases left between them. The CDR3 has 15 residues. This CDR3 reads CASSSVGGGTAGYTF. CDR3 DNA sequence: TGTGCCAGCAGCTCGGTCGGCGGGGGAACGGCTGGCTACACCTTC.

CDR3 in amino acids: CASSTQDGAHGYTF. The CDR3 DNA sequence: TGTGCCAGCAGCACTCAGGACGGAGCGCATGGCTACACCTTC. The chain is built from TRBV9 and TRBJ1-2; D not resolved. CDR3 length: 14 amino acids. Trimming cost V 4 bases and J 6 bases, with 16 bases left between them. Germline V lookup: CDR1 SGDLS, CDR2 YYNGEE.

The CDR3 sequence: CASSLGRSDYGYTF. The CDR3 nucleotides read TGTGCCAGCAGCTTAGGACGGTCCGACTATGGCTACACCTTC. This sequence joins TRBV7-8 and TRBJ1-2; D gene unclear. Trimming shortened V by 1 base and J by 3 bases, and 9 bases separated the two germline ends. The germline V gene encodes CDR1 SGHVS and CDR2 FQNEAQ. This CDR3 is built from 14 residues.

CDR3 protein: CASSLQGSYGYTF. The CDR3 DNA is TGCGCCAGCAGCTTACAAGGATCCTATGGCTACACCTTC. The genes are TRBV5-1 and TRBJ1-2; D ambiguous. The length of the CDR3 is 13 residues. The V gene's germline CDR1 is SGHRS and CDR2 YFSETQ. Trimming shortened V by 2 bases and J by 4 bases, and 9 bases separated the two germline ends.

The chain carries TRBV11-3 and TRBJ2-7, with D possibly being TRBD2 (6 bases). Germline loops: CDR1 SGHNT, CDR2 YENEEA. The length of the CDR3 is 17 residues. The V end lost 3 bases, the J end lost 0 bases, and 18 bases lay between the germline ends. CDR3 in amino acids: CASSFEPPRDSSYEQYF. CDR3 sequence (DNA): TGTGCCAGCAGCTTTGAGCCACCCCGGGACTCCTCCTACGAGCAGTACTTC.

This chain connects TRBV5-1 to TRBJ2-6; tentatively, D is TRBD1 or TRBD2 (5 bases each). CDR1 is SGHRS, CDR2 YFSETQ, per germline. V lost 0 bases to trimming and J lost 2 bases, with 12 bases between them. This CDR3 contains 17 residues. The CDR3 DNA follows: TGCGCCAGCAGCTTGGTGGGGGATAACACTGGGGCCAACGTCCTGACTTTC. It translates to CASSLVGDNTGANVLTF.

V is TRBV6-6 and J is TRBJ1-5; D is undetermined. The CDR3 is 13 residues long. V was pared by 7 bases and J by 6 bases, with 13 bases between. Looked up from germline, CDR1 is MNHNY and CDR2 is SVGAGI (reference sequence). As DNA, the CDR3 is TGTGCCAGCACCCCCGGAGGTATTCAGCCCCAGCATTTT. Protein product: CASTPGGIQPQHF.

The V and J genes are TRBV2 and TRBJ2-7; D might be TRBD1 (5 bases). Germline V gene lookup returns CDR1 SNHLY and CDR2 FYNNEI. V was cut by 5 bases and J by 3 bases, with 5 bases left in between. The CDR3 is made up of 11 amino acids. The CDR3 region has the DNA TGTGCCAGCAGTCAGGGCTACGAGCAGTACTTC. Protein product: CASSQGYEQYF.

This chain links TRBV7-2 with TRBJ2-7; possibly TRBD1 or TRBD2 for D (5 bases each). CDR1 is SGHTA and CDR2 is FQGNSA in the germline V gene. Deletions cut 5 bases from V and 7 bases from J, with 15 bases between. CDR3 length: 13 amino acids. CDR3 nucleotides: TGTGCCAGCAGCGTACAACAGGACTTAGAGCAGTACTTC. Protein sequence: CASSVQQDLEQYF.

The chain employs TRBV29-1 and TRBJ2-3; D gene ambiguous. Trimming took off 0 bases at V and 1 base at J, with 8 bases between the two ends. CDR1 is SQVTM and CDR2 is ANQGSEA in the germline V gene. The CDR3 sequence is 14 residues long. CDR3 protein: CSVEDQLRTDTQYF. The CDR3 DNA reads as TGCAGCGTTGAAGATCAACTGCGCACAGATACGCAGTATTTT.

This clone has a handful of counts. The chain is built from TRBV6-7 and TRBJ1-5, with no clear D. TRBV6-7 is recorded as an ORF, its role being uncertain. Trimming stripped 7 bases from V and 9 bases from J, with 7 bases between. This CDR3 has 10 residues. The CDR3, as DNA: TGTGCCAGCACCTATTCGCCCCAGCATTTT. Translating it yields CASTYSPQHF.

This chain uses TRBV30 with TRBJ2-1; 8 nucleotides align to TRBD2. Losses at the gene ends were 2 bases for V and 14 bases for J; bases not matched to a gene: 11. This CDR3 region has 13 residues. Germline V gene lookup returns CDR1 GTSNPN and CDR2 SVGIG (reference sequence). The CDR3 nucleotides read TGTGCCTGGAGTCCCCGGGAAGCGGGGGAGAAGTTCTTC. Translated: CAWSPREAGEKFF.

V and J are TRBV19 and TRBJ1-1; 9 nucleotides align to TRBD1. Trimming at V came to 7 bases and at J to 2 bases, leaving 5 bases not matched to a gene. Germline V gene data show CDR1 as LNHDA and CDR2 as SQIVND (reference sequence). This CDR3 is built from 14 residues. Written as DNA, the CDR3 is TGTGCCAGTATTGGGGACAGGGAAAACACTGAAGCTTTCTTT. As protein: CASIGDRENTEAFF.

The CDR3 region has the DNA TGCGCCAGCAGCTTGAATGCAGGGGAGAACTATGGCTACACCTTC. This gives the protein CASSLNAGENYGYTF. The V gene is TRBV5-1, the J gene TRBJ1-2; weak D call: TRBD1 (6 bases). The CDR3 is made up of 15 amino acids. Germline V gene data show CDR1 as SGHRS and CDR2 as YFSETQ. V lost 1 base and J lost 2, with 12 bases in between.

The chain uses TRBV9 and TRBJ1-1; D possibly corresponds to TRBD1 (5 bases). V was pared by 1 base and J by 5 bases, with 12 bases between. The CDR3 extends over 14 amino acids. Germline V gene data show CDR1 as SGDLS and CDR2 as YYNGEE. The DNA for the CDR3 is TGTGCCAGCAGCGTATTAGGGGTAGGGACTGAAGCTTTCTTT. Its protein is CASSVLGVGTEAFF. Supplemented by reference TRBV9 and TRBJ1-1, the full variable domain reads DSGVTQTPKHLITATGQRVTLRCSPRSGDLSVYWYQQSLDQGLQFLIQYYNGEERAKGNILERFSAQQFPDLHSELNLSSLELGDSALYFCASSVLGVGTEAFFGQGTRLTVV.

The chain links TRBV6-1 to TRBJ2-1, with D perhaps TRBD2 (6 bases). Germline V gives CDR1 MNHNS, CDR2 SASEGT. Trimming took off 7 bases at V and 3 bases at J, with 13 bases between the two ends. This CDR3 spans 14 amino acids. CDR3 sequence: CASKVADYYNEQFF. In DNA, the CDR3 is TGTGCCAGCAAGGTGGCGGACTACTACAATGAGCAGTTCTTC.

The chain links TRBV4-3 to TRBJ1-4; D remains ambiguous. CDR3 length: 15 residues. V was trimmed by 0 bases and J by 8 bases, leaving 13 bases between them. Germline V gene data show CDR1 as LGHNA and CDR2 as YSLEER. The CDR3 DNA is TGCGCCAGCAGCCAAGATCCAAGGGTTGGGGAAAAACTGTTTTTT. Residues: CASSQDPRVGEKLFF.